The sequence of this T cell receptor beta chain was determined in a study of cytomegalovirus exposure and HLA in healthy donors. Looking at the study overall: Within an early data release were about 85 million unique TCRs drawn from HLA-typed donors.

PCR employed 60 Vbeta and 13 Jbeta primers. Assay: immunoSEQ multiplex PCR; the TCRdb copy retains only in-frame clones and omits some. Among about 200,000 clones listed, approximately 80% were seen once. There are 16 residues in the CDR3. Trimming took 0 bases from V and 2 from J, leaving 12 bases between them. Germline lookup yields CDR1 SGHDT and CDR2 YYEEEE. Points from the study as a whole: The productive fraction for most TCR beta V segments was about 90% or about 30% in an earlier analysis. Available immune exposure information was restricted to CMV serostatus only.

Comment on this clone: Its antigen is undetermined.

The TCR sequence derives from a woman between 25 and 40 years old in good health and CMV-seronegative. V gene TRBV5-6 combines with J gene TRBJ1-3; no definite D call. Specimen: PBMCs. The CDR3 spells CASSLGQGFAGNTIYF. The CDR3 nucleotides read TGTGCCAGCAGCTTGGGACAAGGCTTCGCTGGAAACACCATATATTTT.